This T cell receptor beta chain was captured in a study of blood T cell repertoires in COVID-19. Looking at the study overall: The United States, Italy and Spain were the sources of the acute and convalescent COVID-19 samples. From T cells, B-cell-depleted T cells, or PBMCs came the material, which was cDNA or gDNA.

Per the original methods: Estimation of nucleated cell counts was performed using reference gene primer amplification. Sequencing used immunoSEQ multiplex PCR; TCRdb keeps in-frame clones, though not all of them. V and J calls and clone size are as listed in that table; D and trimming were resolved from the DNA. The sample contains 270,000 or so clones, about 90% of which appear only once. The CDR3 sequence is 18 residues long. Germline CDR1 and CDR2: SGHAT and FQNNGV. V was pared by 10 bases and J by 3 bases, with 21 bases of the junction left unmatched. Patients at the Seattle site were enrolled during active infection and followed longitudinally.

The receptor was isolated from a woman in her twenties or thirties with COVID-19, enrolled during active disease. The chain recombines TRBV11-2 with TRBJ2-7; 10 nucleotides align to TRBD1. Material for sequencing was peripheral blood. The CDR3 region is CATGRGDRGPFIHYEQYF. CDR3 bases: TGTGCCACCGGGAGGGGGGACAGGGGTCCTTTTATCCACTACGAGCAGTACTTC.